This T cell receptor (beta chain) was captured by sequencing in a study of blood T cell repertoires in COVID-19. In the study overall: Specimens from acute and convalescent COVID-19 originated in the United States, Italy and Spain. PBMCs, B-cell-depleted T cells, or T cells provided the cDNA or gDNA that made up the material.

This clone was seen once. CDR3 length: 13 amino acids. Losses at the gene ends were 3 bases for V and 5 bases for J; bases not matched to a gene: 5. The germline V gene encodes CDR1 GTSNPN and CDR2 SVGIG (reference sequence). Authors' data handling: Estimation of nucleated cell counts relied on the amplification of reference gene primers. TCRdb's copy holds only in-frame clones and misses some; the assay was immunoSEQ multiplex PCR. That table furnishes V, J and clone size, whereas the DNA furnished D and trimming. This table holds around 84,000 clones, 80% to 90% found once. The rearrangement uses TRBV30 and TRBJ2-5, with 8 positions matching TRBD1. The specimen sequenced was peripheral blood. This sequence was found in a man aged 80 or over with active or convalescent COVID-19. CDR3 nucleotides: TGTGCCTGGAGGGACAGGGTTGGGGAGACCCAGTACTTC. This sequence encodes CAWRDRVGETQYF.